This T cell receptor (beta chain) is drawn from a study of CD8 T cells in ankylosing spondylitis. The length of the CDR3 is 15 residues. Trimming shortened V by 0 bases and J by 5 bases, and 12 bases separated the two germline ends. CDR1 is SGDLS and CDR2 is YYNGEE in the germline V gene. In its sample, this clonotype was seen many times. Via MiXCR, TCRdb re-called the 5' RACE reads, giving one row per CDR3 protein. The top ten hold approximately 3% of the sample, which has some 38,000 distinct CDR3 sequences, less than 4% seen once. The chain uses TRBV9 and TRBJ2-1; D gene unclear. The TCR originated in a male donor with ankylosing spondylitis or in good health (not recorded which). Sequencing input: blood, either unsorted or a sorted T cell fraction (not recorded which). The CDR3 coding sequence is TGTGCCAGCAGCGTAGGTCTTGTGGTAGACAATGAGCAGTTCTTC. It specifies CASSVGLVVDNEQFF.